These 9 T cell receptor beta chains originate from one sample sequenced in a study of blood T cells in healthy people across ages. With a J-beta primer mix and a sample-barcoded 5' primer, a second PCR ran roughly 6 to 11 cycles. Each CDR3 protein gets one entry after TCRdb re-called the 5' RACE reads with MiXCR. In the table there are around 1,800,000 distinct CDR3 sequences, 30% to 40% of which are singletons. Sequencing was performed on blood. The receptors come from a human donor in good health.

This chain connects TRBV4-3 to TRBJ1-2; no clear D. Germline-derived CDR1 and CDR2 are LGHNA and YSLEER. V lost 0 bases to trimming and J lost 5 bases, with 13 bases between them. The length of the CDR3 is 15 residues. CDR3 sequence (DNA): TGCGCCAGCAGCCAAGATCAGCGGGTTCCGTATGGCTACACCTTC. Translating gives CASSQDQRVPYGYTF.

V gene TRBV7-2 combines with J gene TRBJ2-4; D is unclear. Trimming stripped 1 base from V and 0 bases from J, with 10 bases between. The CDR3 has 16 residues. CDR1 and CDR2 from the germline V gene are SGHTA and FQGNSA. The CDR3 loop reads CASSLGPATAKNIQYF. Written as DNA, the CDR3 is TGTGCCAGCAGCTTAGGCCCGGCGACAGCCAAAAACATTCAGTACTTC.

The chain combines TRBV20-1 with TRBJ2-3; D gene uncertain. CDR3 size: 12 residues. Germline V gives CDR1 DFQATT, CDR2 SNEGSKA (reference sequence). The ends were cut back, 3 bases at V and 5 bases at J, with 9 bases in the middle. The CDR3 nucleotides read TGCAGTGCTAGTAGATTCGGAGATACGCAGTATTTT. This codes for CSASRFGDTQYF.

The chain has TRBV5-1 and TRBJ1-3; 7 nucleotides align to TRBD1. V was pared by 4 bases and J by 7 bases, with 8 bases of the junction left unmatched. The CDR3 loop spans 14 amino acids. Per germline, CDR1 SGHRS and CDR2 YFSETQ. In nucleotides, the CDR3 is TGCGCCAGCAGCCCAACTACAGGGGTGAACACCATATATTTT. The encoded protein is CASSPTTGVNTIYF. The full variable domain, rest sourced from reference TRBV5-1 and TRBJ1-3, is KAGVTQTPRYLIKTRGQQVTLSCSPISGHRSVSWYQQTPGQGLQFLFEYFSETQRNKGNFPGRFSGRQFSNSRSEMNVSTLELGDSALYLCASSPTTGVNTIYFGEGSWLTVV.

The rearrangement uses TRBV4-1 and TRBJ1-2; 7 bases match TRBD1. The ends lost 2 bases at V and 0 bases at J; junction bases unmatched: 3. Germline V gene data show CDR1 as MGHRA and CDR2 as YSYEKL. The CDR3 is made up of 15 amino acids. CDR3 bases: TGCGCCAGCAGCCAACCTGGACAGGCTAACTATGGCTACACCTTC. Its translation: CASSQPGQANYGYTF.

This clonotype has just a few counts. The V gene is TRBV7-9, the J gene TRBJ2-1, with D perhaps matching TRBD2 (5 bases). Germline V gene data show CDR1 as SEHNR and CDR2 as FQNEAQ (reference sequence). The CDR3 runs to 17 residues. Trimming pared 5 bases from V and 1 base from J, leaving 18 bases between. CDR3 sequence: CASSRYGIGWSYNEQFF. The CDR3 nucleotides are TGTGCCAGCAGCCGCTACGGGATAGGTTGGTCCTACAATGAGCAGTTCTTC.

The J gene is TRBJ1-4, the V gene TRBV29-1, with 7 bases lining up with TRBD1. Germline trimming cut 4 bases from V and 3 bases from J; bases unmatched to any gene: 5. The CDR3 is made up of 14 amino acids. Germline lookup yields CDR1 SQVTM and CDR2 ANQGSEA. The CDR3 spells CSVGQGPANEKLFF. As DNA, the CDR3 is TGCAGCGTTGGACAGGGACCGGCTAATGAAAAACTGTTTTTT.

This clonotype was recorded only once. The J gene is TRBJ2-1, the V gene TRBV12-3 or TRBV12-4; D gene ambiguous. The CDR3 spans 13 residues. V was pared by 5 bases and J by 5 bases, with 10 bases between. The CDR3 DNA reads TGTGCCAGCAGTGAGGAGCTTCACAATGAGCAGTTCTTC. It codes for CASSEELHNEQFF.

The gene calls are TRBV6-2 or TRBV6-3 and TRBJ2-1, with 10 bases fitting TRBD2. The V segment lost 0 bases and the J segment 4 bases; nucleotides outside the gene matches: 9. This CDR3 spans 18 amino acids. The germline V gene has CDR1 MNHEY and CDR2 SVGEGT. The CDR3 loop reads CASSYSITLAGDYNEQFF. The CDR3 region has the DNA TGTGCCAGCAGTTACTCGATTACGCTAGCGGGGGATTACAATGAGCAGTTCTTC.